This T cell receptor (beta chain) appears in the sequencing data of a study of CD8 T cells in Susac syndrome. Notes on the study in general: TCR sequencing and HLA analysis covered a relatively small number of individuals.

Notes on this clonotype: No antigen is known for it.

The CDR3 has 16 residues. Trimming left V 4 bases short and J 5 bases short, with 17 bases between. From germline, CDR1 is LGHNA and CDR2 YSLEER. Random hexamers were used to reverse transcribe roughly 0.5 to 1 ug of RNA. A multiplex approach, immunoSEQ multiplex PCR, amplified TCR beta CDR3 across 54 Vbeta and 13 Jbeta. TCRdb analysed the immunoSEQ multiplex PCR reads with MiXCR anew, one entry per CDR3 protein. The sample includes 50,000 or so distinct CDR3 sequences, roughly 93% of them seen just once. Sequencing of TCR beta covered CD8+ and CD4+ T cells obtained from blood. CD8+ and CD4+ T cells were negatively isolated; TEMRA cells were FACS-enriched.

The TCR was taken from a human donor with multiple sclerosis. Sequencing input: CD8+ T cells from PBMCs. V and J are TRBV4-3 and TRBJ2-2, with D perhaps TRBD2 (5 bases). The CDR3 coding sequence is TGCGCCAGCAGCCCCGGATTCCCCGAGGGAACCGGGGAGCTGTTTTTT. Residues: CASSPGFPEGTGELFF.